Shown below are 8 T cell receptor beta chains from a single sample sequenced in a study of T cells after yellow fever vaccination. In TCRdb, the 5' RACE reads were re-called with MiXCR into one record per CDR3 protein. Found here are tens of thousands of distinct CDR3 sequences, under 9.5% of them singletons; the top ten hold roughly 30%. The sample in question was CD8+ T cells sorted from PBMCs, obtained 10 days after the first yellow fever vaccination. Receptors were obtained from a man younger than 35 who received the YFV17D yellow fever vaccine.

In this sample, this clonotype turned up many times. V and J are TRBV18 and TRBJ2-6; D remains ambiguous. V shed 3 bases and J shed 4 bases, with 19 bases lying between them. The germline V gene encodes CDR1 KGHSH and CDR2 LQKENI. The CDR3 has 18 amino acids. The CDR3 DNA follows: TGTGCCAGCTCACCCCGACGGGCCCCCTACGAGGGGGCCAACGTCCTGACTTTC. Its translation is CASSPRRAPYEGANVLTF.

This clonotype was recorded at least ten times. J is TRBJ2-1 and V is TRBV6-4; TRBD1 agrees at 7 bases. The ends lost 2 bases at V and 4 bases at J; junction bases unmatched: 5. Germline assignment: CDR1 MRHNA and CDR2 SNTAGT. The CDR3 runs to 15 residues. The CDR3 nucleotides are TGTGCCAGCAGTGACACCACAGGGGCGTACAATGAGCAGTTCTTC. This codes for CASSDTTGAYNEQFF.

This clonotype was counted ten times or more. The chain joins TRBV12-3 or TRBV12-4 to TRBJ1-2, with 9 bases that match TRBD1. V shed 7 bases, J shed 2 bases, and the junction held 5 bases outside the gene matches. The CDR3 runs to 14 residues. For the CDR3, the DNA is TGTGCCAGCATCGGGACAGGGAGGAACTATGGCTACACCTTC. This codes for CASIGTGRNYGYTF.

This clonotype has a count of ten or more. This sequence joins TRBV21-1 and TRBJ2-7; the table's D call of TRBD2 was not tested on the DNA. TRBV21-1 is listed as a pseudogene. The CDR3 runs 13 residues. The chain's CDR3 is CASLLPPWGEQYV. CDR3 DNA: TGTGCCAGCCTTCTTCCTCCCTGGGGGGAACAGTACGTC.

This clonotype occurred many times. This chain links TRBV28 with TRBJ1-1; the D is unclear. V was pared by 0 bases and J by 0 bases, with 8 bases between. This CDR3 has 15 residues. Germline values: CDR1 MDHEN, CDR2 SYDVKM. CDR3 sequence reads: CASSLWVRMNTEAFF. The DNA for the CDR3 is TGTGCCAGCAGTTTATGGGTCAGGATGAACACTGAAGCTTTCTTT.

This clonotype was observed many times. As DNA, the CDR3 is TGTGCCAGCAGACTCCTTGGTACCTACGAGCAGTACTTC. The encoded protein is CASRLLGTYEQYF. This chain uses TRBV12-3 or TRBV12-4 with TRBJ2-7; D uncertain. Trimming stripped 6 bases from V and 2 bases from J, with 11 bases between. The CDR3 length is 13 residues.

This clonotype was detected many times. The genes are TRBV27 and TRBJ2-1, with 7 bases aligning to TRBD1. Trimming removed 5 bases from V and 4 bases from J; junction bases left unmatched: 5. CDR1 and CDR2 (germline): MNHEY, SMNVEV (reference sequence). The CDR3 length is 14 residues. This chain's CDR3 is CASSPMGQYNEQFF. The CDR3 DNA reads TGTGCCAGCAGTCCCATGGGACAGTACAATGAGCAGTTCTTC.

This clonotype was counted a few times. DNA of the CDR3: TGTGCCAGTAGTATAGTCTTGCGAGAGACCCAGTACTTC. Protein product: CASSIVLRETQYF. V gene TRBV19 combines with J gene TRBJ2-5, with no clear D. The CDR3 spans 13 residues. V lost 1 base to trimming and J lost 4 bases, with 7 bases between them. Germline V CDR1 and CDR2: LNHDA, SQIVND (reference sequence).